Below, one TCR beta chain is given with its context. The specificity of this receptor is unknown. Base qualities are not recorded, but no much larger clone differs from it by a single base. The protocol used for the library was PCR. Data came from a NextSeq 500. Bulk TCR libraries were prepared as previously described, using TCR primers listed in Table S5. Purification of total RNA was performed with the Qiagen AllPrep DNA/RNA kit. Reads from multiple sequencing runs of the same library were pooled before analysis. The study's own analysis went as follows. Reads were retained only if an exact TCR constant sequence was present, and the retained reads were trimmed to 150 nt and grouped according to their 12-nt molecular barcodes. Reads within each barcode group were sub-clustered using a 15% Levenshtein threshold, and quality-weighted consensus sequences were constructed for each RNA molecule. Non-functional sequences were filtered out, along with any lower-count sequence sitting one edit away from another sequence. Based on a fit of two negative binomial distributions, barcode sub-clusters having less than 20% of the maximum read count were discarded. TCRdb redid the processing of the public reads, applying fastp at Q25 and MiXCR, and retained in-frame beta chains. Here each entry gathers all rows of one CDR3 protein and keeps the most common genes and DNA. TCRdb, not the authors, supplied the V and J calls. The sample table contains about 630,000 distinct CDR3 sequences; only one count was recorded for 25% of them. The ten largest clones represent 0.78% of the sample.

Libraries of naive CD8 T cells were built from anywhere between about 18,000 and 1,000,000 sorted cells, with 10%, 30% or 50% of the purified RNA used. On a BD FACSAria II, naive CD8 T cells were FACS-sorted as CD8+CD4-CCR7+CD45RA+ and collected into RLT Plus buffer. To test detection sensitivity, Jurkat RNA equal to fewer than 13 TCR copies was added to samples of roughly 18,000-1,000,000 naive CD8 T cells. Enrichment of CD8 T cells was performed with RosetteSep CD8+ T Cell Enrichment Cocktail and Ficoll-Paque, after which ACK red cell lysis was carried out. This specimen belongs to a study of molecular identifiers for immune sequencing clone quantification listed by TCRdb under 2018. For the wider study: In a replicate experiment, RNA from roughly 18,000 or 92,000 naive CD8 T cells was split into five aliquots, four of which were sequenced. This methods study benchmarked molecular-identifier clustering-based TCR repertoire sequencing (MIDCIRS) and TCR RNA copy counting, using CD8 T cells to do so. Findings and caveats that apply to the study as a whole: Identical TCR molecules sharing a barcode could cause highly expanded clone sizes to be underestimated. Naive libraries contained spiked-in Jurkat TCR RNA (approximately nine copies' worth), which is not part of the donor repertoire. A single cell's worth of spiked-in Jurkat TCR RNA was reported detectable even among some 920,000 naive CD8 T cells. In CMV-specific effector cells, clones with more than 20 RNA copies accounted for over 97% of molecules, whereas in naive cells such clones accounted for under 1%. Roughly 2.8 recovered TCR RNA copies per cell were obtained by modeling, versus 9 to 10 by digital PCR, implying a capture efficiency of approximately 27%. Without barcode sub-clustering, chimeric consensus sequences inflated TCR diversity; chimeras reached as high as 47%.

CDR1 and CDR2, looked up from the germline V gene, are MDHEN and SYDVKM. Trimming costs V 3 bases and J 0 bases, and their ends lie 12 bases apart. The CDR3, cysteine through phenylalanine, is 16 amino acids long. Kept here is only the CDR3 DNA, which spans 48 bases and is read in frame from base 1. The chain is made from TRBV28 and TRBJ1-5; the D gene lacks a confident call. Specimen: naive CD8+ T cells from blood, with Jurkat cell RNA spiked in. The meaning of the sample's cell subset or site label: FACS-sorted CD8+CD4-CCR7+CD45RA+ naive T cells. This receptor was identified in a human donor in good health. Some libraries in this study had Jurkat cell RNA spiked in. The CDR3 protein sequence reads: CASSFLVPTSNQPQHF. The nucleotide sequence reads TGTGCCAGCAGTTTCTTGGTCCCGACTAGCAATCAGCCCCAGCATTTT.